This TCR beta chain was recorded in a study of CD8+ T cells in alopecia areata. Study information: Tofacitinib lasted 6 to 18 months, then 6 months off drug.

Following RNA extraction, reverse transcription yielded cDNA that acted as the sequencing template. The protocol was immunoSEQ multiplex PCR, while the TCRdb copy is restricted to in-frame clones and leaves out a portion. In the table there are approximately 200,000 clones, roughly two fifths of which are singletons. Documented treatment: oral pan-JAK inhibitor, 5-10 mg twice daily. Study outcomes and limitations: An increase in clonality over normal scalp was evident in lesional scalp, especially alopecia totalis/universalis. Sequencing of scalp samples also captures resident alphabeta T cells of normal skin.

Trimming stripped 5 bases from V and 1 base from J, with 11 bases between. CDR3 length: 14 amino acids. Germline CDR1 and CDR2: MNHNY and SVGAGI (reference sequence). About this clone itself: The antigen remains undetermined.

This clonotype was sampled from a human donor with alopecia areata. The chain recombines TRBV6-6 with TRBJ1-1, with D unclear. The material was CD4+ T cells sorted from blood, obtained around week 36, from a patient treated with tofacitinib. CDR3 in DNA: TGTGCCAGCAGTCAGACACGGTCGAACACTGAAGCTTTCTTT. This encodes CASSQTRSNTEAFF.